One T cell receptor (beta chain) is described in this entry. Its antigen is not identified. The data originate from a study of cytomegalovirus exposure and HLA in healthy donors. The CDR3 covers 14 residues. Per germline, CDR1 WSHSY and CDR2 SAAADI. Germline trimming cut 8 bases from V and 9 bases from J; bases unmatched to any gene: 13. 60 Vbeta and 13 Jbeta primers were used in PCR. Sequencing was performed with immunoSEQ multiplex PCR; in TCRdb, only in-frame clones are kept and a portion is missing. The sample yields over 130,000 clones, approximately 60% seen once. Findings and limits, study-wide: A later analysis showed that HLA-associated TCR beta chains had undergone more clonal expansion than equally common others. The study recorded 150 to 200 TCR beta chains that were cytomegalovirus-associated.

The sequence came from a woman aged 55-70 years in good health and CMV-seropositive. Sequencing input: PBMCs. The V call is TRBV10-2, the J call TRBJ2-5, with TRBD2 identical over 9 bases. This CDR3 reads CASRQTSGASAQYF. CDR3 coding DNA: TGCGCCAGCCGACAGACTAGCGGAGCGTCGGCCCAGTACTTC.